This T cell receptor beta chain was obtained from a study of shared T cell receptors in the human thymus. Using immunoSEQ multiplex PCR, the repertoire was profiled, and TCRdb retains in-frame clones only, with some absent. This sample has 700,000 to 750,000 clones, with 75% to 90% found just once. Trimming removed 3 bases from V and 3 bases from J, with 14 bases in between. Germline lookup yields CDR1 MNHNY and CDR2 SVGAGI (reference sequence). The CDR3 runs 15 residues. The data were also submitted as part of a second study, on human thymus T cells.

V gene TRBV6-6 combines with J gene TRBJ1-2, with D possibly TRBD1 on 5 matching bases. The source is a girl under three years old with a congenital heart defect. The sample consisted of thymocytes. As DNA, the CDR3 is TGTGCCAGCAGTTATGGACGGGACTCTGACTATGGCTACACCTTC. It encodes CASSYGRDSDYGYTF.